This is a list of T cell receptor beta chains from one sample in a study of human T cells and chemical hapten exposure. Via MiXCR, TCRdb re-called the RACE reads, giving one row per CDR3 protein. The sample has some 78,000 distinct CDR3 sequences, around 8.7% seen once. Sequencing used whole blood. Source of these receptors: a male donor in good health. Some clones in this sample may be carry-over from other donors' samples. Both conserved end residues are part of each CDR3. D genes are given only for firm matches. Part of the rows lack a size; the others show once, few, many or a class for expanded clones.

d_call	v_call	clone_size	j_call	cdr3_nt	cdr3_aa
TRBD1	TRBV29-1	few	TRBJ1-5	TGCAGCGTGGGACAGGGGGAATATCAGCCCCAGCATTTT	CSVGQGEYQPQHF
TRBD2	TRBV7-9	NA	TRBJ2-7	TGTGCCAGCAGCCAGTACGGGACTAGCGGGAGGAATTTATTGTCCTACGAGCAGTACTTC	CASSQYGTSGRNLLSYEQYF
NA	TRBV6-2/TRBV6-3	few	TRBJ2-3	TGTGCCAGCAGTTACTGGGGCGGGGGCACAGATACGCAGTATTTT	CASSYWGGGTDTQYF
NA	TRBV9	few	TRBJ2-3	TGTGCCAGCAGCGTAGCAGGGAGGACTAGCACAGATACGCAGTATTTT	CASSVAGRTSTDTQYF
TRBD1	TRBV7-2	few	TRBJ2-1	TGTGCCAGCAGCTTAAACAGACAGGGGGAGCAGTTCTTC	CASSLNRQGEQFF
NA	TRBV6-2/TRBV6-3	NA	TRBJ1-1	TGTGCCAGCAGTTACTCATGGGGGTCTGACACTGAAGCTTTCTTT	CASSYSWGSDTEAFF
NA	TRBV7-9	NA	TRBJ1-3	TGTGCCAGCAGCGCCGGATCCTCTGGAAACACCATATATTTT	CASSAGSSGNTIYF
TRBD1	TRBV7-9	many	TRBJ2-7	TGTGCCAGCAGCTTAGGGACAGGAAACTACGAGCAGTACTTC	CASSLGTGNYEQYF
NA	TRBV5-1	NA	TRBJ1-5	TGCGCCAGCAGCCCTTTGGGCAGGGAGGACAATCAGCCCCAGCATTTT	CASSPLGREDNQPQHF
NA	TRBV12-3/TRBV12-4	few	TRBJ1-1	TGTGCCAGCAGTTTAGTTCGAGGGACTGAAGCTTTCTTT	CASSLVRGTEAFF
NA	TRBV7-6	NA	TRBJ1-1	TGTGCCAGCAGCTTAGCGCCAGGGGACACTGAAGCTTTCTTT	CASSLAPGDTEAFF
NA	TRBV5-4	few	TRBJ1-6	TGTGCCAGCAGCTGGACAACCTATAATTCACCCCTCCACTTT	CASSWTTYNSPLHF
NA	TRBV12-3/TRBV12-4	few	TRBJ1-4	TGTGCCAGCAGTTTACATATTTCGGACACCTGGGAAAAACTGTTTTTT	CASSLHISDTWEKLFF
NA	TRBV4-2	medium-sized	TRBJ2-7	TGTGCCAGCAGCCAAGAAGGGCCAGCGGGTGGCTCCTACGAGCAGTACTTC	CASSQEGPAGGSYEQYF
TRBD1	TRBV29-1	NA	TRBJ1-1	TGCAGCGTTGGCAGGGGGCGAAATGAAGCTTTCTTT	CSVGRGRNEAFF
NA	TRBV6-5	few	TRBJ2-3	TGTGCCAGCAGTCACCCAGCTGGGGCTACAGATACGCAGTATTTT	CASSHPAGATDTQYF
NA	TRBV5-5	many	TRBJ2-1	TGTGCCAGCAGCTTGGAAGGGGGGTATGAGCAGTTCTTC	CASSLEGGYEQFF
NA	TRBV5-1	NA	TRBJ1-1	TGCGCCAGCAGCTTGGCCCGACGTTTTGATGAAGCTTTCTTT	CASSLARRFDEAFF
NA	TRBV6-5	many	TRBJ1-2	TGTGCCAGCAGTTACGGCAGCGCCTATGGCTACACCTTC	CASSYGSAYGYTF
NA	TRBV5-4	NA	TRBJ2-7	TGTGCCAGCAGCTTACGAGGGCGCGAGGACGAGCAGTACTTC	CASSLRGREDEQYF
NA	TRBV4-3	few	TRBJ1-3	TGCGCCAGCAGCCAAACGGCAACTGACTACTACTCTGGAAACACCATATATTTT	CASSQTATDYYSGNTIYF
TRBD1	TRBV4-1	few	TRBJ2-7	TGCGCCAGCAGCCCTGGACAGGGAGGACGGGGCGAGCAGTACTTC	CASSPGQGGRGEQYF
NA	TRBV7-9	few	TRBJ2-2	TGTGCCAGCAGCCCCAGGGGGGACCCGAACACCGGGGAGCTGTTTTTT	CASSPRGDPNTGELFF
NA	TRBV7-9	few	TRBJ2-7	TGTGCCAGCCATCTTGCGGGGCAGGACGAGCAGTACTTC	CASHLAGQDEQYF
NA	TRBV6-1	NA	TRBJ1-1	TGTGCCAGCAGTGAAATTGTGGTTCGAGCTTTCTTT	CASSEIVVRAFF
NA	TRBV12-3/TRBV12-4	NA	TRBJ1-5	TGTGCCAGCAGTACCTCAGGGGCGGATCAGCCCCAGCATTTT	CASSTSGADQPQHF
NA	TRBV11-1	NA	TRBJ1-1	TGTGCCAGCAGCTTCCCCCTAGGGGGAGCCACTGAAGCTTTCTTT	CASSFPLGGATEAFF
TRBD2	TRBV7-2	few	TRBJ2-7	TGTGCCAGCAGCTTAGCGGGAGGGCCACTCGAGCAGTACTTC	CASSLAGGPLEQYF
NA	TRBV6-1	many	TRBJ1-5	TGTGCCAGCAGTGAAGTTCCCGGGACGGACAATCAGCCCCAGCATTTT	CASSEVPGTDNQPQHF
TRBD2	TRBV7-7	few	TRBJ2-7	TGTGCCAGCAGCTTAGGGCCGACTAGCGGGATCGTCTACGAGCAGTACTTC	CASSLGPTSGIVYEQYF
NA	TRBV3-1	few	TRBJ2-7	TGTGCCAGCAGCCCACCCGGGACAATCACCTACGAGCAGTACTTC	CASSPPGTITYEQYF
NA	TRBV29-1	few	TRBJ1-1	TGCAGCGGGACCAGGGGTTCTGAAGCTTTCTTT	CSGTRGSEAFF
NA	TRBV18	NA	TRBJ2-1	TGTGCCAGCTCACCATCAGGACCACCGTCCTACAATGAGCAGTTCTTC	CASSPSGPPSYNEQFF
NA	TRBV5-1	many	TRBJ1-1	TGCGCCAGCAGCTTGGGACAGACGAGCACTGAAGCTTTCTTT	CASSLGQTSTEAFF
TRBD1	TRBV6-6	NA	TRBJ2-1	TGTGCCAGCAGTCGGACAGGGGACCCCTACAATGAGCAGTTCTTC	CASSRTGDPYNEQFF
NA	TRBV6-5	NA	TRBJ2-5	TGTGCCAGCAGTTACTCAGGGGCCGGGGGCGAGCCCGGAGAGACCCAGTACTTC	CASSYSGAGGEPGETQYF
TRBD1	TRBV6-5	NA	TRBJ2-1	TGTGCCAGCAGTTACTCGCGGGCAGGGGGAAATGAGCAGTTCTTC	CASSYSRAGGNEQFF
NA	TRBV5-1	many	TRBJ2-1	TGCGCCAGCGGTGGGGCAGGGAACGGCAATGAGCAGTTCTTC	CASGGAGNGNEQFF
NA	TRBV4-3	few	TRBJ2-1	TGCGCCAGCAGCCAAGACAGGTGGCGCGCAGACAATGAGCAGTTCTTC	CASSQDRWRADNEQFF
TRBD1	TRBV6-5	few	TRBJ1-5	TGTGCCAGCGGGACAGGGCGCAATCAGCCCCAGCATTTT	CASGTGRNQPQHF
NA	TRBV7-9	once	TRBJ1-5	TGTGCCAGCAGCTTCAAAGGTAGCAATCAGCCCCAGCATTTT	CASSFKGSNQPQHF
NA	TRBV6-1	NA	TRBJ1-4	TGTGCCAGCAGTACGACAGATACAACTAATGAAAAACTGTTTTTT	CASSTTDTTNEKLFF
NA	TRBV5-1	NA	TRBJ1-4	TGCGCCAGCAGCTTGGCATTTGGCGGGAATGAAAAACTGTTTTTT	CASSLAFGGNEKLFF
TRBD1	TRBV6-5	few	TRBJ2-3	TGTGCCAGCAGTTCGGGACAGGTCTTCACAGATACGCAGTATTTT	CASSSGQVFTDTQYF
NA	TRBV6-2/TRBV6-3	NA	TRBJ1-1	TGTGCCAGCAGTAGGGGAAAGGTGAACACTGAAGCTTTCTTT	CASSRGKVNTEAFF
NA	TRBV18	NA	TRBJ1-1	TGTGCCAGCTCACCACCGAGCGGTTACAACACTGAAGCTTTCTTT	CASSPPSGYNTEAFF
TRBD1	TRBV6-5	few	TRBJ1-1	TGTGCCAGCAGTGAGGGACAGGGGCCACCTGAAGCTTTCTTT	CASSEGQGPPEAFF
TRBD1	TRBV20-1	NA	TRBJ1-4	TGCAGTGCTAGCGCGGTAGAGGATTGGACAGGGAGGAATGAAAAACTGTTTTTT	CSASAVEDWTGRNEKLFF
NA	TRBV5-1	NA	TRBJ2-2	TGCGCCAGCAGCTTGGCTCAAGACACCGGGGAGCTGTTTTTT	CASSLAQDTGELFF
TRBD1	TRBV18	many	TRBJ1-1	TGTGCCAGCTCACCGGGGACAGGGCTGAGAGCTTTCTTT	CASSPGTGLRAFF
NA	TRBV6-5	few	TRBJ1-1	TGTGCCAGCAGTTATGACTCATTGAACACTGAAGCTTTCTTT	CASSYDSLNTEAFF
TRBD2	TRBV5-4	few	TRBJ2-5	TGTGCCAGCGGCACTAGCGGGAAGACCCAGTACTTC	CASGTSGKTQYF
NA	TRBV29-1	NA	TRBJ2-7	TGCAGCGTTGGCGCCTCAGGGCTGAGTTACGAGCAGTACTTC	CSVGASGLSYEQYF
NA	TRBV29-1	NA	TRBJ2-2	TGCAGCGTTGGATCACAGGTCGCGAACACCGGGGAGCTGTTTTTT	CSVGSQVANTGELFF
NA	TRBV29-1	NA	TRBJ2-7	TGCAGCGTTGGGGGACACACCTACGAGCAGTACTTC	CSVGGHTYEQYF
NA	TRBV20-1	NA	TRBJ1-5	TGCAGTGCTAGAGAAGGGAGGGATCAGCCCCAGCATTTT	CSAREGRDQPQHF
NA	TRBV12-3/TRBV12-4	many	TRBJ2-7	TGTGCCAGCAGACCCACCCGGTCAGGCGAGCAGTACTTC	CASRPTRSGEQYF
TRBD2	TRBV6-2/TRBV6-3	many	TRBJ2-1	TGTGCCAGCAGTTACTCGCCTCCTAGCGGGATCTACAATGAGCAGTTCTTC	CASSYSPPSGIYNEQFF
NA	TRBV20-1	NA	TRBJ2-5	TGCAGTGCCGAAGCGCGACCTTTAGAGACCCAGTACTTC	CSAEARPLETQYF
NA	TRBV29-1	few	TRBJ2-2	TGCAGCGTTGAAATCCAGGAGAACACCGGGGAGCTGTTTTTT	CSVEIQENTGELFF